The clone carrying this T cell receptor (beta chain) was observed a few times. The repertoire was sequenced with immunoSEQ multiplex PCR; TCRdb's copy has only in-frame clones and lacks some. The sample holds 7,500 to 9,000 clones, roughly 88% seen once. The entry originates in a study of technical replicates of blood from a few donors. The source is a human donor in good health. Sequenced input: PBMCs.

CDR3 sequence (DNA): TGTGCCAGCAGTTCAAGACAGGGGGCTTCCAATGAGCAGTTCTTC. This gives the protein CASSSRQGASNEQFF. The chain has TRBV6-5 and TRBJ2-1, with 10 bases that match TRBD1. The junction had 6 bases not matched to a gene; V was cut back by 4 bases and J by 6 bases. Germline V gene data show CDR1 as MNHEY and CDR2 as SVGAGI. The CDR3 has 15 residues.